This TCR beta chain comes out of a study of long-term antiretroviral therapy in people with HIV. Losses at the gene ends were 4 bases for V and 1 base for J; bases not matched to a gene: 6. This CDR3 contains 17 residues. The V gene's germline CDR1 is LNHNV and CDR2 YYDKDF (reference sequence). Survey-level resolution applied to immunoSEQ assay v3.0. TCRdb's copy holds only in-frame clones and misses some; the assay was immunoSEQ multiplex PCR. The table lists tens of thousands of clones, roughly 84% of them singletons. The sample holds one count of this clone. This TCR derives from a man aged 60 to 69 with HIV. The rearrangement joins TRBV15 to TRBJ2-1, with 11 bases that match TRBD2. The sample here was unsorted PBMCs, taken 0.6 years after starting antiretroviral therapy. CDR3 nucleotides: TGTGCCACCAGCATGGGGGGGACTAGCGGATCCTACAATGAGCAGTTCTTC. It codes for CATSMGGTSGSYNEQFF.